Following are 2 T cell receptor beta chains from one sample sequenced in a study of shared clonotypes between healthy human individuals. Assay: immunoSEQ multiplex PCR; the TCRdb copy retains only in-frame clones and omits some. The repertoire holds around 940,000 clones, with more than 75% as singletons. Sequencing used memory CD4+ T cells sorted from blood. Specified subset: CD45RA-negative fraction. The source is a man between 18 and 29 years old in good health.

This clone was recorded only once. The chain carries TRBV6-1 and TRBJ1-5; D gene unclear. The CDR3 covers 15 residues. Germline V gene data show CDR1 as MNHNS and CDR2 as SASEGT. V was cut by 5 bases and J by 0 bases, with 11 bases left in between. The CDR3 spells CASSIQTHSNQPQHF. CDR3 coding DNA: TGTGCCAGCAGTATCCAGACCCATAGCAATCAGCCCCAGCATTTT.

The chain recombines TRBV6-1 with TRBJ1-1; D unresolved. With 7 bases removed from V and 5 bases from J, the gap between germline ends came to 14 bases. Looked up from germline, CDR1 is MNHNS and CDR2 is SASEGT. The CDR3 totals 13 residues. CDR3 nucleotides: TGTGCCAGCATCTGGGCCCAAACAACTGAAGCTTTCTTT. This encodes CASIWAQTTEAFF.